This entry is about one T cell receptor beta chain. Its specificity is unknown. Following extraction, RNA underwent reverse transcription to cDNA, which served as the sequencing template. Here immunoSEQ multiplex PCR was the method, and the copy in TCRdb shows in-frame clones only, minus some. Among fewer than 150,000 clones listed, approximately 58% were seen once. Lesional scalp punch biopsies and peripheral blood were collected from alopecia areata patients. The data belong to a study of CD8+ T cells in alopecia areata. The study's findings and limits: It was lesional scalp, especially alopecia totalis/universalis, that showed higher clonality than normal scalp. Patients shared TCRs less clearly than mice did, possibly owing to HLA. Scalp sequencing captures resident alphabeta T cells of normal skin too.

Source: CD4+ T cells sorted from blood, taken at week 0. This clonotype originated in a human donor with alopecia areata.

This CDR3 reads CASSLLVGGSGNTIYF. The CDR3 bases are TGTGCCAGCAGCTTGTTGGTTGGGGGCTCTGGAAACACCATATATTTT. The V gene is TRBV5-6, the J gene TRBJ1-3, with D tentatively TRBD1 (5 bases). Germline V lookup: CDR1 SGHDT, CDR2 YYEEEE. The CDR3 is 16 residues long. V was shortened by 1 base and J by 0 bases, with 11 bases between the two germline ends.